The T cell receptor (beta chain) under discussion was sequenced for a study of human T cells and chemical hapten exposure. To note about this clonotype: Its antigen is not identified.

Each CDR3 protein is one row after TCRdb ran MiXCR on the RACE reads. The sample has about 110,000 distinct CDR3 sequences, 9.2% seen once. Time point in this sample: patch test 2, 6 weeks after DPC sensitization. The treatment is: therapeutic diphenylcyclopropenone sensitization with weekly scalp DPC. Study-level findings and limits: Alopecia was present in the donors, so their immune response may differ from healthy people's.

This sample comprised whole blood, obtained in connection with sensitization to the hapten diphenylcyclopropenone (DPC). This TCR came from a woman aged 35 to 49 with alopecia areata. Some clones in this sample may be carry-over from other donors' samples.

For the CDR3, the DNA is TGTGCCAGTAGTACGGGACTAGCGGGGGGCACAGATACGCAGTATTTT. As protein: CASSTGLAGGTDTQYF. This rearrangement joins TRBV19 to TRBJ2-3; 14 bases are a match to TRBD2. Germline loops: CDR1 LNHDA, CDR2 SQIVND (reference sequence). The CDR3 has 16 amino acids. Trimming removed 4 bases from V and 1 base from J; junction bases left unmatched: 1.